Given below is one T cell receptor beta chain in context. Antigen unknown. The data stem from a study of memory CD4+ T cells and cytomegalovirus serostatus. Findings of the study overall: CD4+ memory repertoires contained about two fifths of the roughly 160 reported CMV TCRbeta sequences.

Generated by immunoSEQ multiplex PCR, the TCRdb table keeps only in-frame clones and is missing some. Of some 52,000 clones in the sample, roughly 72% were seen once. This CDR3 is 14 amino acids long. V trimming: 5 bases; J trimming: 1 base; junction bases outside the gene matches: 2. Germline CDR1 GTSNPN, CDR2 SVGIG (reference sequence). Single viable CD3+CD4+CD8-CD45RO+ cells were sorted as the memory CD4+ T cells. The clonotype originates from an adult in good health and CMV-seronegative. The V and J genes are TRBV30 and TRBJ2-2, with 9 bases matching TRBD1. Sequences were obtained from memory CD4+ T cells from blood. The CDR3 region has the DNA TGTGCCTGGCAGGGACAGGGGAACACCGGGGAGCTGTTTTTT. Translated, it gives CAWQGQGNTGELFF.